One and the same sample provided the 11 T cell receptor beta chains below, sequenced in a study of identical twins. TCRdb recomputed calls from the 5' RACE reads with MiXCR, one row per CDR3 protein. The data contain roughly 350,000 distinct CDR3 sequences, approximately 9.1% of them singletons. The sequenced sample was naive T cells sorted from blood. All receptors derive from a woman in her forties or fifties in good health.

CDR3 nucleotide sequence: TGTGCCAGCAGTTACTCAGCGGGGGACTCCTACGAGCAGTACTTC. Its protein is CASSYSAGDSYEQYF. This chain joins TRBV6-2 or TRBV6-3 and TRBJ2-7; 8 positions match TRBD2. V trimming: 0 bases; J trimming: 0 bases; junction bases outside the gene matches: 1. Per the germline V gene, CDR1 is MNHEY and CDR2 is SVGEGT. This CDR3 contains 15 residues.

This clonotype was counted only a few times. This chain connects TRBV5-1 to TRBJ2-1; possible D gene TRBD2, 6 bases. This CDR3 is 16 amino acids long. Germline V gives CDR1 SGHRS, CDR2 YFSETQ. The V and J ends lost 0 bases and 3 bases respectively, with 13 bases between them. The CDR3 sequence is CASSLALTSSYNEQFF. CDR3 sequence (DNA): TGCGCCAGCAGCTTGGCCCTCACTAGCAGCTACAATGAGCAGTTCTTC.

The chain recombines TRBV29-1 with TRBJ1-1; 7 nucleotides agree with TRBD1. The CDR3 sequence is 11 residues long. Trimming cost V 8 bases and J 3 bases; bases outside gene matches: 3. CDR1 is SQVTM, CDR2 ANQGSEA, per germline. The CDR3 nucleotides are TGCAGCACGGGACAGTACACTGAAGCTTTCTTT. Translated, it gives CSTGQYTEAFF.

The rearrangement joins TRBV12-3 or TRBV12-4 to TRBJ1-1, with TRBD1 matching 10 bases. This CDR3 is built from 12 residues. J gave up 8 bases and V 6 bases, and 3 bases lay outside the gene matches. In DNA form, the CDR3 reads TGTGCCAGCAGGGGGACAGGGGACGAAGCTTTCTTT. Residues: CASRGTGDEAFF.

The chain combines TRBV19 with TRBJ2-5; D could derive from TRBD1 or TRBD2 (5 bases each). The CDR3 covers 14 residues. From germline, CDR1 is LNHDA and CDR2 SQIVND (reference sequence). V was cut by 5 bases and J by 3 bases, with 13 bases left in between. The CDR3 region is CASSPGRSKETQYF. In DNA, the CDR3 is TGTGCCAGTAGTCCGGGACGGTCGAAAGAGACCCAGTACTTC.

This clonotype was picked up a small number of times. This chain joins TRBV20-1 and TRBJ2-1; possible D gene TRBD2, 6 bases. In germline, CDR1 is DFQATT, CDR2 SNEGSKA (reference sequence). V lost 3 bases and J lost 10, with 22 bases in between. The CDR3 has 15 residues. CDR3: CSASNHRDSIGEQFF. The CDR3 DNA sequence: TGCAGTGCTAGTAACCACCGGGACTCAATCGGGGAGCAGTTCTTC.

This clonotype was seen at least ten times. The CDR3 here is CATRTGPQETQYF. The CDR3 nucleotides are TGTGCCACAAGGACCGGGCCCCAAGAGACCCAGTACTTC. This rearrangement joins TRBV12-3 or TRBV12-4 to TRBJ2-5; D gene unclear. V was trimmed by 10 bases and J by 1 base, leaving 13 bases between them. There are 13 residues in the CDR3.

This clonotype has a handful of counts. The chain has TRBV12-3 or TRBV12-4 and TRBJ2-3, with 7 bases lining up with TRBD2. Unmatched junction bases numbered 4, after V lost 4 bases and J lost 0 bases. This CDR3 is 15 amino acids long. The CDR3 DNA follows: TGTGCCAGCAGTTCAACAGCGGGGAGCACAGATACGCAGTATTTT. Its translation is CASSSTAGSTDTQYF.

CDR3 nucleotides: TGCGCCAGCACCTCATCCGGGACTAGCGCTTACGAGCAGTACTTC. This translates into CASTSSGTSAYEQYF. This chain joins TRBV5-1 and TRBJ2-7; TRBD2 aligns across 10 bases. This CDR3 contains 15 residues. Germline V gives CDR1 SGHRS, CDR2 YFSETQ. The trim removed 6 bases at V and 4 bases at J, leaving 10 bases unmatched.

The rearrangement joins TRBV5-1 to TRBJ2-5; TRBD2 aligns across 13 bases. The CDR3 totals 15 residues. The V gene end was trimmed by 4 bases and the J gene end by 3 bases; junction bases not matched to a gene: 3. The germline gives CDR1 SGHRS, CDR2 YFSETQ. CDR3 DNA sequence: TGCGCCAGCAGCGAGGGACTAGCGGGAAAAGAGACCCAGTACTTC. This codes for CASSEGLAGKETQYF.

This clonotype was found a few times. The chain is built from TRBV5-6 and TRBJ2-1; 8 nucleotides align to TRBD1. The trim removed 0 bases at V and 8 bases at J, leaving 7 bases unmatched. The CDR3 consists of 15 residues. The germline V gene encodes CDR1 SGHDT and CDR2 YYEEEE. The CDR3, as DNA: TGTGCCAGCAGCTTGGGACAGGGGAGCCGGGATGAGCAGTTCTTC. It yields the protein CASSLGQGSRDEQFF.